This TCR beta chain is from a study of radiotherapy plus CTLA-4 blockade in lung cancer. The study, taken as a whole, reports: Early blood T cell clone changes and increased post-radiation serum interferon-beta were reportedly the strongest response predictors. Once radiotherapy plus ipilimumab had been given, TCR clones derived from tumor expanded in blood.

Focal radiation with ipilimumab CTLA-4 blockade was given to patients with chemo-refractory metastatic non-small-cell lung cancer. About this clone: Its antigen is undetermined.

Generated by immunoSEQ multiplex PCR, the TCRdb table keeps only in-frame clones and is missing some. This table holds roughly 66,000 clones, about 85% found once. Deletions cut 6 bases from V and 0 bases from J, with 9 bases between. The CDR3 consists of 14 residues. Germline V gives CDR1 LNHDA, CDR2 SQIVND (reference sequence). Sequences were derived from peripheral blood, sampled from a patient treated with radiotherapy plus ipilimumab. The chain employs TRBV19 and TRBJ2-1, with a tentative D call TRBD2 (6 bases). This TCR derives from a human donor with non-small cell lung cancer who had a partial response to radiotherapy plus ipilimumab. Here the CDR3 DNA reads TGTGCCAGTAGCCGGGGGAGCTCCTACAATGAGCAGTTCTTC. Translated: CASSRGSSYNEQFF.